What follows is one TCR beta chain and its context. Germline V lookup: CDR1 SGHRS, CDR2 YFSETQ. Trimming cost V 4 bases and J 4 bases, with 17 bases left between them. The length of the CDR3 is 15 residues. The data derive from a study of T cell changes during pregnancy in multiple sclerosis. Method: immunoSEQ multiplex PCR; TCRdb's copy keeps in-frame clones and lacks some. The sample records around 40,000 clones, about 90% being singletons. The rearrangement uses TRBV5-1 and TRBJ1-2; maybe TRBD1 (6 bases). This TCR was recovered from a female donor with multiple sclerosis, enrolled in a pregnancy study. This sample comprised CD4+ T cells from peripheral blood mononuclear cells, obtained in the third trimester of pregnancy. The CDR3 spells CASSPNTGQGYGYTF. The DNA of the CDR3 is TGCGCCAGCAGCCCAAACACAGGGCAGGGCTATGGCTACACCTTC.